One and the same sample provided the 14 T cell receptor beta chains below, sequenced in a study of cytomegalovirus exposure and HLA in healthy donors. The PCR was carried out with 60 Vbeta primers and 13 Jbeta primers. Profiling relied on immunoSEQ multiplex PCR, and the TCRdb table lists in-frame clones only, not all of them. In the table there are approximately 170,000 clones, approximately 71% of which are singletons. Sequencing was carried out using PBMCs. All receptors derive from a woman in her late teens or twenties in good health and CMV-seropositive.

This clone has only one observation. The chain has TRBV7-9 and TRBJ2-2; perhaps TRBD1 as D (5 bases). Trimming took off 8 bases at V and 5 bases at J, with 18 bases between the two ends. The germline CDR1 and CDR2 sequences are SEHNR and FQNEAQ (reference sequence). The CDR3 runs to 15 residues. The CDR3 nucleotides are TGTGCCAGCCGAGTAGACAGACATCCAACCGGGGAGCTGTTTTTT. Its translation: CASRVDRHPTGELFF. Combining the CDR3 with reference TRBV7-9 and TRBJ2-2 gives the whole variable domain DTGVSQNPRHKITKRGQNVTFRCDPISEHNRLYWYRQTLGQGPEFLTYFQNEAQLEKSRLLSDRFSAERPKGSFSTLEIQRTEQGDSAMYLCASRVDRHPTGELFFGEGSRLTVL.

This chain links TRBV27 with TRBJ1-5; D remains ambiguous. The CDR3 sequence is 14 residues long. V was clipped by 5 bases and J by 3 bases, with 11 bases between them. The germline V gene encodes CDR1 MNHEY and CDR2 SMNVEV (reference sequence). The chain's CDR3 is CASSPLQNNQPQHF. In DNA, the CDR3 is TGTGCCAGCAGTCCCCTCCAGAACAATCAGCCCCAGCATTTT.

As regards this clone: The same CDR3 also results from other DNA sequences found in this sample. The V call is TRBV11-2, the J call TRBJ2-5; weak D call: TRBD1 (6 bases). Matching the DNA end better, TRBJ2-7 makes the J call doubtful. Germline loops: CDR1 SGHAT, CDR2 FQNNGV. This CDR3 spans 13 amino acids. CDR3 in DNA: TGTGCCAGCAGCCTGGGGGCCCCCTACGAGCAGTACTTC. Protein sequence: CASSLGAPYEQYF.

The chain carries TRBV4-1 and TRBJ1-2; D uncertain. Trimming cost V 5 bases and J 4 bases, with 11 bases left between them. This CDR3 comprises 13 residues. From germline, CDR1 is MGHRA and CDR2 YSYEKL. The CDR3 coding sequence is TGCGCCAGCAGCGAAACAAACGTCTATGGCTACACCTTC. Amino acids: CASSETNVYGYTF.

The chain has TRBV19 and TRBJ1-2, with D possibly being TRBD1 (6 bases). CDR3 size: 15 residues. Germline CDR1 and CDR2: LNHDA and SQIVND (reference sequence). Deletions cut 4 bases from V and 3 bases from J, with 15 bases between. The chain's CDR3 is CASSREGRGDYGYTF. The CDR3 nucleotides read TGTGCCAGTAGTAGAGAAGGCAGGGGAGACTATGGCTACACCTTC.

The gene calls are TRBV4-1 and TRBJ2-7, with D hard to call. Trimming removed 0 bases at V and 0 bases at J, with 9 bases between. The CDR3 is made up of 15 amino acids. Germline lookup yields CDR1 MGHRA and CDR2 YSYEKL. The CDR3 DNA sequence: TGCGCCAGCAGCCAAGAGGTGCGGAGCTCCTACGAGCAGTACTTC. Its translation is CASSQEVRSSYEQYF.

The rearrangement uses TRBV6-6 and TRBJ2-7; 9 bases are a match to TRBD1. The CDR3 sequence is 14 residues long. V lost 7 bases and J lost 5; bases outside the gene matches: 9. Germline V CDR1 and CDR2: MNHNY, SVGAGI (reference sequence). For the CDR3, the DNA is TGTGCCAGCAATCGTAGGACAGGGGACGACGAGCAGTACTTC. This codes for CASNRRTGDDEQYF.

The rearrangement joins TRBV7-9 to TRBJ1-6, with TRBD1 identical over 8 bases. Germline trimming cut 1 base from V and 10 bases from J; bases unmatched to any gene: 9. Looked up from germline, CDR1 is SEHNR and CDR2 is FQNEAQ (reference sequence). The length of the CDR3 is 16 residues. The DNA for the CDR3 is TGTGCCAGCAGCTTAGGATCACAGGGGGAGTTATCACCCCTCCACTTT. It specifies CASSLGSQGELSPLHF.

The chain links TRBV9 to TRBJ1-2; D gene uncertain. V was pared by 0 bases and J by 7 bases, with 10 bases between. This CDR3 is 13 amino acids long. CDR1 and CDR2 (germline): SGDLS, YYNGEE. The CDR3 nucleotides read TGTGCCAGCAGCGTAGGACAAGGTTCTGGCTACACCTTC. It translates to CASSVGQGSGYTF.

This chain uses TRBV4-3 with TRBJ2-2, with TRBD1 identical over 12 bases. The CDR3 totals 16 residues. V lost 4 bases to trimming and J lost 4 bases; unmatched junction nucleotides: 4. CDR1 LGHNA and CDR2 YSLEER come from the germline V gene. The CDR3: CASSLGQGAITGELFF. DNA of the CDR3: TGCGCCAGCAGCCTGGGACAGGGGGCGATCACCGGGGAGCTGTTTTTT.

The chain combines TRBV5-1 with TRBJ2-1; 13 bases match TRBD2. The germline gives CDR1 SGHRS, CDR2 YFSETQ. The V gene end was trimmed by 2 bases and the J gene end by 9 bases; junction bases not matched to a gene: 5. The CDR3 has 15 residues. CDR3 region: CASSFGLAGAGEQFF. CDR3 bases: TGCGCCAGCAGCTTCGGACTAGCGGGGGCAGGTGAGCAGTTCTTC.

This chain connects TRBV5-1 to TRBJ2-3, with a weak D call TRBD1 (6 bases). V was pared by 8 bases and J by 0 bases, with 13 bases between. Germline CDR1 SGHRS, CDR2 YFSETQ. This CDR3 has 14 residues. The chain's CDR3 is CASREGVSTDTQYF. DNA for the CDR3: TGCGCCAGTCGTGAGGGGGTAAGCACAGATACGCAGTATTTT. Using reference TRBV5-1 and TRBJ2-3 for the parts outside the CDR3, the full variable domain is KAGVTQTPRYLIKTRGQQVTLSCSPISGHRSVSWYQQTPGQGLQFLFEYFSETQRNKGNFPGRFSGRQFSNSRSEMNVSTLELGDSALYLCASREGVSTDTQYFGPGTRLTVL.

The chain is built from TRBV4-3 and TRBJ1-1; 8 bases map to TRBD1. The CDR3 has 15 amino acids. With V trimmed by 3 bases and J by 1 base, 4 bases remained unmatched. In germline, CDR1 is LGHNA, CDR2 YSLEER. The CDR3 sequence is CASSQGTGPNTEAFF. CDR3 nucleotide sequence: TGCGCCAGCAGCCAGGGGACAGGACCGAACACTGAAGCTTTCTTT.

This chain uses TRBV13 with TRBJ2-1; 9 nucleotides line up with TRBD1. V trimming: 5 bases; J trimming: 3 bases; junction bases outside the gene matches: 2. Germline CDR1 and CDR2: PRHDT and FYEKMQ (reference sequence). There are 14 residues in the CDR3. CDR3: CASSDRGVYNEQFF. As DNA, the CDR3 is TGTGCCAGCAGCGACAGGGGGGTCTACAATGAGCAGTTCTTC.